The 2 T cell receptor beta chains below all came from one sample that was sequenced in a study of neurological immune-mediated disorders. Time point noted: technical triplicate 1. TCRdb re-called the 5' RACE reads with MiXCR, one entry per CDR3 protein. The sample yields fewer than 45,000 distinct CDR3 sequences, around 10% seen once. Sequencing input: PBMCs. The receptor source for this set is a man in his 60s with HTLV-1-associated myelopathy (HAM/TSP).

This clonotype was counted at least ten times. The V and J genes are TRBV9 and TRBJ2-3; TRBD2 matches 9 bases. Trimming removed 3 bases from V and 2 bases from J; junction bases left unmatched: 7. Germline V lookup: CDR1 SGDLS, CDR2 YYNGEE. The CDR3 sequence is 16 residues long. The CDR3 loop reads CASSAATSGYTDTQYF. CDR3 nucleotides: TGTGCCAGCAGCGCAGCGACTAGCGGCTACACAGATACGCAGTATTTT.

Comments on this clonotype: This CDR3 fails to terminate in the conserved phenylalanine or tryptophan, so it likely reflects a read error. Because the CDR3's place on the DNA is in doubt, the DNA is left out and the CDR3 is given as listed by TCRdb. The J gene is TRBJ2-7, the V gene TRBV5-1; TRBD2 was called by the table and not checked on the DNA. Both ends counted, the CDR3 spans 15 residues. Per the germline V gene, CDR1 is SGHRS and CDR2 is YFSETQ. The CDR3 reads CASSLAGTSAYEQHL.